A selection of T cell receptor beta chains follows, all from one sample in a study of beta chain features in type 1 diabetes. Repertoires were generated with immunoSEQ multiplex PCR, while TCRdb's copy carries only in-frame clones and drops some. The sample consists of around 16,000 clones, over 45% of them appearing once. Sequenced input: stem cell memory CD4+ T cells from blood. The receptors were sampled from a woman aged 18-29 years in good health. Each CDR3 is given with its conserved first and last residue. A D gene is named only where the DNA matches it firmly. A clone size is listed for some rows: how often the clone was seen (once, few, many), or a class if it is expanded.

j_call clone_size v_call d_call cdr3_nt cdr3_aa
TRBJ2-3 . TRBV5-1 TRBD2 TGCGCCAGCAACGATTCGCCGGGACTAGCGGGAGATACGCAGTATTTT CASNDSPGLAGDTQYF
TRBJ1-1 . TRBV14 TRBD1 TGTGCCAGCAGCCAATTTGGGACAGGGTTCACTGAAGCTTTCTTT CASSQFGTGFTEAFF
TRBJ2-7 . TRBV4-1 . TGTGCCAGCAGCCCCCCTAGCGAGAACTACGAGCAGTACTTC CASSPPSENYEQYF
TRBJ2-2 . TRBV29-1 . TGCAGCGTTACGGCGGCAGCCACGAACACCGGGGAGCTGTTTTTT CSVTAAATNTGELFF
TRBJ1-4 . TRBV2 . TGTGCCAGCACTGCGGAGGGTCTTAGTGAAAAACTGTTTTTT CASTAEGLSEKLFF
TRBJ2-5 few TRBV29-1 . TGCAGCGTTGAACTTTTCCAAGAGACCCAGTACTTC CSVELFQETQYF
TRBJ2-1 . TRBV6-6 TRBD1 TGTGCCTCATGGACAGGGCAGGGGTACAATGAGCAGTTCTTC CASWTGQGYNEQFF
TRBJ1-4 . TRBV19 . TGTGCCAGTAGTAGAGGGAATCGGGCAACTAATGAAAAACTGTTTTTT CASSRGNRATNEKLFF
TRBJ1-5 . TRBV7-8 TRBD1 TGTGCCAGCAGCTTAGAGAAAGAGACAGGGGTTAGCAATCAGCCCCAGCATTTT CASSLEKETGVSNQPQHF
TRBJ2-7 few TRBV15 . TGTGCCACCAGCAGAGATAATCTCGAGCAGTACTTC CATSRDNLEQYF
TRBJ2-1 . TRBV7-2 . TGTGCCAGCAGCTTCGGACCCTCAAGGAGGTACAATGAGCAGTTCTTC CASSFGPSRRYNEQFF
TRBJ2-7 once TRBV6-6 . TGTGCCAGCAGCAGGACAGTCCCCTACGAGCAGTACTTC CASSRTVPYEQYF
TRBJ2-1 . TRBV11-2 . TGTGCCAGCAGCTTAGTCGGGACTCATTCCTACAATGAGCAGTTCTTC CASSLVGTHSYNEQFF
TRBJ2-2 . TRBV6-1 TRBD1 TGTGCCAGCAGATCCGGGACAGCGAACACCGGGGAGCTGTTTTTT CASRSGTANTGELFF
TRBJ2-4 . TRBV5-1 TRBD2 TGCGCCAGCAGCTATCTAGCGGGGGGGCCAAACATTCAGTACTTC CASSYLAGGPNIQYF
TRBJ2-1 few TRBV5-1 . TGCGCCAGCAGCTTTGGACAGAACAATGAGCAGTTCTTC CASSFGQNNEQFF
TRBJ2-1 . TRBV7-6 TRBD1 TGTGCCAGCAGTAAGACAGGGTTGAGCTCCTACAATGAGCAGTTCTTC CASSKTGLSSYNEQFF
TRBJ2-1 few TRBV29-1 TRBD1 TGCAGCGACCGGACAGGGGTCAGTGAGCAGTTCTTC CSDRTGVSEQFF
TRBJ2-1 few TRBV5-4 TRBD2 TGTGCCAGCAGCTTGGCCGGGTCGGGAGGGAACAATGAGCAGTTCTTC CASSLAGSGGNNEQFF
TRBJ2-3 few TRBV7-2 . TGTGCCAGCAGGGGGGGGACACTGCACGGAGATACGCAGTATTTT CASRGGTLHGDTQYF
TRBJ2-7 few TRBV6-1 . TGTGCCAGCAGTGGACTGAACTCCTACGAGCAGTACTTC CASSGLNSYEQYF
TRBJ2-3 . TRBV15 . TGTGCCACCAGCACAGGGTTTGGGCATTCCACAGATACGCAGTATTTT CATSTGFGHSTDTQYF
TRBJ1-5 few TRBV7-2 . TGTGCCAGCAGCCGGGTCTCCAATCAGCCCCAGCATTTT CASSRVSNQPQHF
TRBJ1-5 few TRBV7-2 . TGTGCCAGCAGCTTGGAGGGGTGGGGATATAGCAATCAGCCCCAGCATTTT CASSLEGWGYSNQPQHF
TRBJ2-3 . TRBV6-6 . TGTGCCAGCAGTGATGGGACTAGCACAGATACGCAGTATTTT CASSDGTSTDTQYF
TRBJ2-1 . TRBV4-2 TRBD2 TGTGCCAGCAGCCAGGATGGGACTAGCGGGGTGAATAAATGGAATGAGCAGTTCTTC CASSQDGTSGVNKWNEQFF
TRBJ2-2 few TRBV7-9 . TGTGCCAGCAGCTTACGGAACACCGGGGAGCTGTTTTTT CASSLRNTGELFF
TRBJ2-7 . TRBV2 . TGTGCCAGCAGTGAAGCCGGGACCTACGAGCAGTACTTC CASSEAGTYEQYF
TRBJ1-2 . TRBV25-1 . TGTGCCAGCAGTGAATGGTCCCGGGGTGGCTACACCTTC CASSEWSRGGYTF
TRBJ2-3 . TRBV7-9 TRBD1 TGTGCCAGCAGCGCGCCCCCGGGACAGGTCCTCACAGATACGCAGTATTTT CASSAPPGQVLTDTQYF
TRBJ2-3 . TRBV7-3 TRBD2 TGTGCCAGCAGCCCGAACGCGGGGGCAGATACGCAGTATTTT CASSPNAGADTQYF
TRBJ2-7 few TRBV5-4 . TGTGCCAGCAGCTTGGCAGCGGGCCCGCCCTACGAGCAGTACTTC CASSLAAGPPYEQYF
TRBJ1-3 . TRBV5-1 . TGCGCCAGCAGCTTGGAAGGGGACTCTGGAAACACCATATATTTT CASSLEGDSGNTIYF
TRBJ2-1 . TRBV5-1 TRBD2 TGCGCCAGCAGCTTATTCGCCAGCGGGGCCTACAATGAGCAGTTCTTC CASSLFASGAYNEQFF
TRBJ2-3 . TRBV5-1 TRBD2 TGCGCCAGCAGCTCCTGGACTAGTATGGATACGCAGTATTTT CASSSWTSMDTQYF
TRBJ1-4 . TRBV29-1 . TGCAGCGTCAAGGGGGCAACTAATGAAAAACTGTTTTTT CSVKGATNEKLFF
TRBJ2-7 . TRBV6-1 . TGTGCCAGCACAGACAGAACCTACGAGCAGTACTTC CASTDRTYEQYF
TRBJ2-1 . TRBV11-2 . TGTGCCAGCAGCTTAGATAGCGATGAGCAGTTCTTC CASSLDSDEQFF
TRBJ2-2 . TRBV7-9 . TGTGCCAGCAGCGTTCTAGCTCGGAACACCGGGGAGCTGTTTTTT CASSVLARNTGELFF
TRBJ1-2 . TRBV14 TRBD1 TGTGCCAGCAGCCAAGAACTTTCACGGTTGACAGGGGGATATGGCTACACCTTC CASSQELSRLTGGYGYTF
TRBJ2-5 . TRBV6-5 TRBD2 TGTGCCAGCAGTTACGAGTGGGAGGGGAAAGAGACCCAGTACTTC CASSYEWEGKETQYF
TRBJ2-3 . TRBV7-9 . TGTGCCAGCAGCTTAAGGGCTGGCGGGACTAGCACAGATACGCAGTATTTT CASSLRAGGTSTDTQYF